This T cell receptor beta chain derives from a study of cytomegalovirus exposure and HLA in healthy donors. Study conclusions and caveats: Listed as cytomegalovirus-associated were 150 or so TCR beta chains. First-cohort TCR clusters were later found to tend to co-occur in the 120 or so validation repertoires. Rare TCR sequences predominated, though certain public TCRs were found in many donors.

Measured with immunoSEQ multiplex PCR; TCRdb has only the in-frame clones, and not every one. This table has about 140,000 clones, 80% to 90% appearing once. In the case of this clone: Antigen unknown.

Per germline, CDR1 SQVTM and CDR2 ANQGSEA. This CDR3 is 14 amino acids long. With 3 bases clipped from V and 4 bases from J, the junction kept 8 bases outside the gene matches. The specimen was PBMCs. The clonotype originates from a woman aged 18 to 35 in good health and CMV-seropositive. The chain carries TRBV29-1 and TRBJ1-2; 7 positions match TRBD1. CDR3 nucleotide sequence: TGCAGCGTTGACCCCGGACAGGCTGGCTATGGCTACACCTTC. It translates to CSVDPGQAGYGYTF.